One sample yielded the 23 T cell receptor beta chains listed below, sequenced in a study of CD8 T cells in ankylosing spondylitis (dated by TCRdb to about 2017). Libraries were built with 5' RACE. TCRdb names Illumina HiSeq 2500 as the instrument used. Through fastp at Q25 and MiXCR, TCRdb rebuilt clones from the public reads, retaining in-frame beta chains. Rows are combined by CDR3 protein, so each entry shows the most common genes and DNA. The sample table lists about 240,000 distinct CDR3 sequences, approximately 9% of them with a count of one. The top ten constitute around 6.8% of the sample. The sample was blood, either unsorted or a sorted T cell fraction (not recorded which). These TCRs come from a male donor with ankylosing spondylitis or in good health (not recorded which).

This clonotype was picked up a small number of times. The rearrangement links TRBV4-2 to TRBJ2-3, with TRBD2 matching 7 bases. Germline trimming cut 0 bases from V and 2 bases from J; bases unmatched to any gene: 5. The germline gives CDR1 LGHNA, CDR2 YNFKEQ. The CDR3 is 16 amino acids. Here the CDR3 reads CASSQDWRGNTDTQYF. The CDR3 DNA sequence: TGTGCCAGCAGCCAAGATTGGCGGGGGAACACAGATACGCAGTATTTT.

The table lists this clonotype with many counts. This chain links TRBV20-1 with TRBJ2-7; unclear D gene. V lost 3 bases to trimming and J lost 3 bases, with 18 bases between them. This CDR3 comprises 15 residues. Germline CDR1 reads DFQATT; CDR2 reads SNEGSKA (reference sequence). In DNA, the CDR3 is TGCAGTGCTAGTGGCGTGCCCCCAGATATCTACGAGCAGTACTTC. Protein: CSASGVPPDIYEQYF.

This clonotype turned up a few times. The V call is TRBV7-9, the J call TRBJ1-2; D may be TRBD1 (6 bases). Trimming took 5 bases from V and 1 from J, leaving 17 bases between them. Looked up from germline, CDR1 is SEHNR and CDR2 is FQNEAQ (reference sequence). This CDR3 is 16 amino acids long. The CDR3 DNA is TGTGCCAGCAGCGGACAGCCTGGCCCCCTTAACTATGGCTACACCTTC. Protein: CASSGQPGPLNYGYTF.

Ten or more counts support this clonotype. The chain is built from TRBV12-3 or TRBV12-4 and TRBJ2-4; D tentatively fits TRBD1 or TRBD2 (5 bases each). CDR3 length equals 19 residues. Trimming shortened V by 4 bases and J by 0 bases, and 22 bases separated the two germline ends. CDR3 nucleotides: TGTGCCAGCAGTTCCGCCGGGACCGACTCCCGGTTAGCCAAAAACATTCAGTACTTC. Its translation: CASSSAGTDSRLAKNIQYF.

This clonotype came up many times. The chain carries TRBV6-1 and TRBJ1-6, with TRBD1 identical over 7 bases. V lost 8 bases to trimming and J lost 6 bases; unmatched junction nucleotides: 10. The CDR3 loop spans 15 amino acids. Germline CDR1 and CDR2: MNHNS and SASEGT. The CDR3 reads CASSEATGRNSPLHF. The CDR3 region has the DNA TGTGCCAGCTCAGAAGCGACAGGGCGTAATTCACCCCTCCACTTT.

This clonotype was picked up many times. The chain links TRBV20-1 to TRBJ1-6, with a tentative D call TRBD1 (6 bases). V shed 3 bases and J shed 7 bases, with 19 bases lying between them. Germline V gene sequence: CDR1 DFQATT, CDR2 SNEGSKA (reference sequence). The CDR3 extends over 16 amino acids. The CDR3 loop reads CSASLTGGRDNSPLHF. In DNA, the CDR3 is TGCAGTGCTAGTTTAACCGGGGGCAGGGACAATTCACCCCTCCACTTT.

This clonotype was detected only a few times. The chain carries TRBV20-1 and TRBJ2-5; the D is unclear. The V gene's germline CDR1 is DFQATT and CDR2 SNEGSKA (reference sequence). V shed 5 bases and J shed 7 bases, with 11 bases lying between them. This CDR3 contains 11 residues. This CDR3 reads CSAPDKGTQYF. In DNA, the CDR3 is TGCAGTGCTCCAGACAAGGGGACCCAGTACTTC.

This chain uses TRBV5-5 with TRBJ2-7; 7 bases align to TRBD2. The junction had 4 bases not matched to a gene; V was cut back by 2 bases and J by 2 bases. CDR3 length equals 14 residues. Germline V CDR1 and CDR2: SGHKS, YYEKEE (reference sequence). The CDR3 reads CASSFYGRTYEQYF. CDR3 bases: TGTGCCAGCAGCTTTTACGGGAGGACCTACGAGCAGTACTTC.

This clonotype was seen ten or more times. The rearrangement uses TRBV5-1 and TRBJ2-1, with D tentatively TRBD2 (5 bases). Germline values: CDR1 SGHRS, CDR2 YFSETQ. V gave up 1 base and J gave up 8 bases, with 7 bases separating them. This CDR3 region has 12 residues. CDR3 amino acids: CASSLISDEQFF. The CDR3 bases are TGCGCCAGCAGCTTGATTAGCGATGAGCAGTTCTTC.

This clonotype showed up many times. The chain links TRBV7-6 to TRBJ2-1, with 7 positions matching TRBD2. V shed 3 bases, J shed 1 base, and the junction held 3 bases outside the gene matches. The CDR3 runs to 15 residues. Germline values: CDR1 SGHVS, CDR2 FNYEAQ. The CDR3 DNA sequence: TGTGCCAGCAGCTTCGAGCGGGATTCCTACAATGAGCAGTTCTTC. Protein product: CASSFERDSYNEQFF.

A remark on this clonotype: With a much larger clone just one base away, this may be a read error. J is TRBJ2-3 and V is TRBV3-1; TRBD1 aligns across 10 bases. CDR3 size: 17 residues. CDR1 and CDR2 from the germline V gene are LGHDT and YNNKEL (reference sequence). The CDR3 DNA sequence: TGTGCCACCAGCCAAGATGGACAGGGGGAAAAGGGAGATACGCAGTATTTT. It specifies CATSQDGQGEKGDTQYF.

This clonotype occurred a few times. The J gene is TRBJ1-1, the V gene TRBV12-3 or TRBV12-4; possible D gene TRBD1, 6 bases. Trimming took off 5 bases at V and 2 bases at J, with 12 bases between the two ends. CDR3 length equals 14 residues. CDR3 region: CASSGRQANTEAFF. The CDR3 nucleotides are TGTGCCAGCAGTGGCAGACAGGCCAACACTGAAGCTTTCTTT.

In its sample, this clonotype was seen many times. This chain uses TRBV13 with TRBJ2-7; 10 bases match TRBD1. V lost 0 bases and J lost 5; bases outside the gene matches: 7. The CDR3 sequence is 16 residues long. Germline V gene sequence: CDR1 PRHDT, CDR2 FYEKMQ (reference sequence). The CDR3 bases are TGTGCCAGCAGCTTAGGGGGACAGGGGTACGTGCACGAGCAGTACTTC. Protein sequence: CASSLGGQGYVHEQYF.

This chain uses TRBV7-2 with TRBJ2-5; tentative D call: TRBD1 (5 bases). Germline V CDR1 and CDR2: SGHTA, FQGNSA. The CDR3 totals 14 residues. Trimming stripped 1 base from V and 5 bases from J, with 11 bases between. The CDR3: CASSLGAGMETQYF. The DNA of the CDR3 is TGTGCCAGCAGCTTAGGGGCAGGGATGGAGACCCAGTACTTC. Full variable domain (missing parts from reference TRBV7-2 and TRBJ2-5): GAGVSQSPSNKVTEKGKDVELRCDPISGHTALYWYRQSLGQGLEFLIYFQGNSAPDKSGLPSDRFSAERTGGSVSTLTIQRTQQEDSAVYLCASSLGAGMETQYFGPGTRLLVL.

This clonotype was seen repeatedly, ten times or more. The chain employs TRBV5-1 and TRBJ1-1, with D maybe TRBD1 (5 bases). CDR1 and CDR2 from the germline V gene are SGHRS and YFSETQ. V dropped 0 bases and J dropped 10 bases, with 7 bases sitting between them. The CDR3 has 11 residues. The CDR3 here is CASSLGGAAFF. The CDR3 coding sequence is TGCGCCAGCAGCTTGGGTGGGGCAGCTTTCTTT.

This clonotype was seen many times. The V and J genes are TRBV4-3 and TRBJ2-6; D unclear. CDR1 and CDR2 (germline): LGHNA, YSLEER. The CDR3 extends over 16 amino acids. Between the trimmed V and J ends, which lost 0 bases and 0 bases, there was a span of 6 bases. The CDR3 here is CASSQDATSGANVLTF. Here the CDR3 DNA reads TGCGCCAGCAGCCAAGATGCGACCTCTGGGGCCAACGTCCTGACTTTC.

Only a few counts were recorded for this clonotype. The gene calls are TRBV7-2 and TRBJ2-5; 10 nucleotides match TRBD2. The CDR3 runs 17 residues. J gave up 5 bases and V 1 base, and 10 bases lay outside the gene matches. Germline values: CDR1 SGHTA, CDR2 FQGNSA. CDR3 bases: TGTGCCAGCAGCTTAGTGAAAAGCGGGGGGGCGTGGGAGACCCAGTACTTC. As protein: CASSLVKSGGAWETQYF.

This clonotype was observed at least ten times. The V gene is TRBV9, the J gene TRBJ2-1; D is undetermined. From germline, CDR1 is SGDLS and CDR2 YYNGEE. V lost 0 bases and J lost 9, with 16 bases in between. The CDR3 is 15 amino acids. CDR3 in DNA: TGTGCCAGCAGCGTAGTGGCAATACTCCTTAGTGAGCAGTTCTTC. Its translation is CASSVVAILLSEQFF. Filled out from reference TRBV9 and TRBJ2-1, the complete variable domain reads DSGVTQTPKHLITATGQRVTLRCSPRSGDLSVYWYQQSLDQGLQFLIQYYNGEERAKGNILERFSAQQFPDLHSELNLSSLELGDSALYFCASSVVAILLSEQFFGPGTRLTVL.

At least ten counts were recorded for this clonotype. CDR3 region: CSARGGGANYGYTF. DNA of the CDR3: TGCAGTGCTAGAGGGGGAGGAGCTAACTATGGCTACACCTTC. This chain connects TRBV20-1 to TRBJ1-2; D remains ambiguous. Germline CDR1 and CDR2: DFQATT and SNEGSKA (reference sequence). This CDR3 region has 14 residues. Between the trimmed V and J ends, which lost 1 base and 0 bases, there was a span of 9 bases.

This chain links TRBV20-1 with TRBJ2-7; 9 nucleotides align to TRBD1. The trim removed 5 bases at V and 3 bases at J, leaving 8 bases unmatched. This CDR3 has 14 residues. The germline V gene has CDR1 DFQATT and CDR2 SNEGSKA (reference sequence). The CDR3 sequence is CSAGGQGIYYEQYF. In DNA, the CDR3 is TGCAGTGCTGGCGGACAGGGGATTTACTACGAGCAGTACTTC.

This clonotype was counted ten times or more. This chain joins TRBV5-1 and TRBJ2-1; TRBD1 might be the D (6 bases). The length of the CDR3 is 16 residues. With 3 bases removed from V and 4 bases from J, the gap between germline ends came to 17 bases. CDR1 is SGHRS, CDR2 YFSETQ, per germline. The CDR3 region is CASSSPQGRSYNEQFF. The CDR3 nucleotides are TGCGCCAGCAGCTCGCCCCAGGGGCGCAGTTACAATGAGCAGTTCTTC.

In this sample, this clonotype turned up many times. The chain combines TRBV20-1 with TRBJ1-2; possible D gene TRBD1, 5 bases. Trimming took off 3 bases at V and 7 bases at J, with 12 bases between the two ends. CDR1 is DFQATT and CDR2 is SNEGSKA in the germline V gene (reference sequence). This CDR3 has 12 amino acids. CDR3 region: CSASKGDTGYTF. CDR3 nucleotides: TGCAGTGCTAGTAAAGGGGATACTGGCTACACCTTC.

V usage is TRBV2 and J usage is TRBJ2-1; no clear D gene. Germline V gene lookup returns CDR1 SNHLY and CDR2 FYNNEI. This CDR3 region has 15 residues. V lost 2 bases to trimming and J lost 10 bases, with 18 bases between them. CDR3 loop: CASSENSQLGEEQFF. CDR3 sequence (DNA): TGTGCCAGCAGTGAAAACTCCCAACTTGGGGAAGAGCAGTTCTTC.